The 23 T cell receptor beta chains below all came from one sample that was sequenced in a study of blood T cells in healthy people across ages. The second PCR ran roughly 6 to 11 cycles with a sample-barcoded 5' primer and J-beta primers. TCRdb ran MiXCR on the 5' RACE reads and lists one entry per CDR3 protein. Among hundreds of thousands of distinct CDR3 sequences listed, roughly 20% were seen once. Sequencing was performed on blood. The receptors originated from a man between 65 and 85 years old in good health.

V usage is TRBV5-1 and J usage is TRBJ2-3; 13 positions agree with TRBD2. This CDR3 region has 19 residues. The trim removed 3 bases at V and 3 bases at J, leaving 13 bases unmatched. Germline CDR1 is SGHRS and CDR2 is YFSETQ. The CDR3 loop reads CASSSGLAGDWTKTDTQYF. In nucleotides, the CDR3 is TGCGCCAGCAGCTCCGGACTAGCGGGAGATTGGACAAAGACAGATACGCAGTATTTT.

V and J are TRBV29-1 and TRBJ2-7; D gene ambiguous. Per the germline V gene, CDR1 is SQVTM and CDR2 is ANQGSEA. V was trimmed by 6 bases and J by 6 bases, leaving 18 bases between them. This CDR3 region has 13 residues. CDR3: CSVEAVGGFEQYF. The CDR3 DNA is TGCAGCGTCGAGGCGGTAGGTGGGTTCGAGCAGTACTTC.

This clonotype was counted many times. The V and J genes are TRBV3-1 and TRBJ2-5; no firm D call. The length of the CDR3 is 13 residues. With 3 bases removed from V and 2 bases from J, the gap between germline ends came to 7 bases. The germline gives CDR1 LGHDT, CDR2 YNNKEL (reference sequence). CDR3 amino acids: CASSHRLQETQYF. The CDR3 nucleotides are TGTGCCAGCAGCCATAGACTGCAAGAGACCCAGTACTTC.

V and J are TRBV7-2 and TRBJ2-5, with D uncertain. The CDR3 runs 14 residues. Trimming took off 1 base at V and 3 bases at J, with 9 bases between the two ends. CDR1 and CDR2 (germline): SGHTA, FQGNSA. This chain's CDR3 is CASSLDRGEETQYF. DNA of the CDR3: TGTGCCAGCAGCTTAGATCGCGGAGAAGAGACCCAGTACTTC.

This clonotype was counted a few times. This chain connects TRBV6-2 or TRBV6-3 to TRBJ2-7; 8 bases are shared with TRBD1. The CDR3 is 15 amino acids. Looked up from germline, CDR1 is MNHEY and CDR2 is SVGEGT. V was clipped by 0 bases and J by 3 bases; unmatched bases: 4. The CDR3 region has the DNA TGTGCCAGCAGTTACTCGGTGACAGGGGTCTACGAGCAGTACTTC. This encodes CASSYSVTGVYEQYF.

The chain recombines TRBV3-1 with TRBJ1-5; D is possibly TRBD1 (5 bases). Germline V gene data show CDR1 as LGHDT and CDR2 as YNNKEL (reference sequence). The length of the CDR3 is 13 residues. Trimming removed 3 bases from V and 7 bases from J, with 10 bases in between. CDR3 sequence reads: CASSQGGSQPQHF. The CDR3 DNA reads as TGTGCCAGCAGCCAGGGGGGGTCACAGCCCCAGCATTTT. Full variable domain (missing parts from reference TRBV3-1 and TRBJ1-5): DTAVSQTPKYLVTQMGNDKSIKCEQNLGHDTMYWYKQDSKKFLKIMFSYNNKELIINETVPNRFSPKSPDKAHLNLHINSLELGDSAVYFCASSQGGSQPQHFGDGTRLSIL.

This clonotype showed up just once. V and J are TRBV6-5 and TRBJ2-6; maybe TRBD1 (6 bases). V dropped 6 bases and J dropped 3 bases, with 12 bases sitting between them. The CDR3 runs to 15 residues. Germline V gives CDR1 MNHEY, CDR2 SVGAGI. In DNA form, the CDR3 reads TGTGCCAGCAGGGCGGACAGCGGTGGGGCCAACGTCCTGACTTTC. It codes for CASRADSGGANVLTF.

The chain employs TRBV7-6 and TRBJ1-5, with D perhaps matching TRBD1 (5 bases). CDR1 is SGHVS, CDR2 FNYEAQ, per germline. V lost 5 bases and J 11 bases, leaving 13 bases between the germline ends. The CDR3 spans 12 residues. In DNA form, the CDR3 reads TGTGCCAGCAGCAGCGCAGGGTCGGCCCAGCATTTT. It codes for CASSSAGSAQHF.

This rearrangement joins TRBV6-5 to TRBJ1-4; no clear D gene. This CDR3 contains 17 residues. CDR1 MNHEY and CDR2 SVGAGI come from the germline V gene. V was trimmed by 4 bases and J by 4 bases, leaving 19 bases between them. The CDR3 spells CASSSKTQSPYNEKLFF. The CDR3 nucleotides are TGTGCCAGCAGTTCCAAAACGCAGAGCCCCTATAATGAAAAACTGTTTTTT.

As for this clonotype: The germline gene is not matched at one end of the junction; a read error may be the cause. The chain couples TRBV4-1 to TRBJ2-3; D is possibly TRBD1 or TRBD2 (6 bases each). Germline assignment: CDR1 MGHRA and CDR2 YSYEKL. CDR3 length: 17 residues. CDR3 protein: CTSSQEGGRYSRDTQYF. Here the CDR3 DNA reads TGCACCAGCAGCCAAGAAGGGGGGCGGTATTCACGAGATACGCAGTATTTT.

This sequence joins TRBV7-9 and TRBJ2-5; 8 positions match TRBD2. The closer fit of TRBJ2-1 to the DNA end suggests the J call may be wrong. Germline loops: CDR1 SEHNR, CDR2 FQNEAQ (reference sequence). CDR3 length: 16 amino acids. CDR3 residues: CASSLRAGVGYNEQFF. CDR3 nucleotides: TGTGCCAGCAGCTTGAGAGCGGGAGTAGGTTACAATGAGCAGTTCTTC.

The chain employs TRBV20-1 and TRBJ1-4; possibly TRBD1 for D (5 bases). Germline values: CDR1 DFQATT, CDR2 SNEGSKA (reference sequence). This CDR3 spans 13 amino acids. The V gene lost 3 bases and the J gene lost 8 bases, with 13 bases spanning the gap. The CDR3 region has the DNA TGCAGTGCTAGTGGGGGGATGGGGGAAAAACTGTTTTTT. Protein: CSASGGMGEKLFF.

A few counts support this clonotype. The chain recombines TRBV5-1 with TRBJ1-1, with D possibly being TRBD1 (5 bases). The germline CDR1 and CDR2 sequences are SGHRS and YFSETQ. The CDR3 has 13 residues. The V and J ends lost 0 bases and 7 bases respectively, with 10 bases between them. In DNA form, the CDR3 reads TGCGCCAGCAGCTTGGGAGGCGGACATGAAGCTTTCTTT. It specifies CASSLGGGHEAFF. Supplemented by reference TRBV5-1 and TRBJ1-1, the full variable domain reads KAGVTQTPRYLIKTRGQQVTLSCSPISGHRSVSWYQQTPGQGLQFLFEYFSETQRNKGNFPGRFSGRQFSNSRSEMNVSTLELGDSALYLCASSLGGGHEAFFGQGTRLTVV.

This clonotype was counted between two and nine times. The rearrangement links TRBV7-2 to TRBJ2-1, with unresolved D. Germline assignment: CDR1 SGHTA and CDR2 FQGNSA. V shed 2 bases and J shed 7 bases, with 6 bases lying between them. The CDR3 is 12 amino acids. The CDR3 is CASSLRWNEQFF. Here the CDR3 DNA reads TGTGCCAGCAGCTTAAGATGGAATGAGCAGTTCTTC. Full variable domain (missing parts from reference TRBV7-2 and TRBJ2-1): GAGVSQSPSNKVTEKGKDVELRCDPISGHTALYWYRQSLGQGLEFLIYFQGNSAPDKSGLPSDRFSAERTGGSVSTLTIQRTQQEDSAVYLCASSLRWNEQFFGPGTRLTVL.

The V gene is TRBV4-2, the J gene TRBJ2-5; 7 positions match TRBD1. The V gene end was trimmed by 2 bases and the J gene end by 3 bases; junction bases not matched to a gene: 3. The CDR3 contains 14 residues. Germline V CDR1 and CDR2: LGHNA, YNFKEQ. The CDR3 region has the DNA TGTGCCAGCAGCCAAACCCAGGGGGAAGAGACCCAGTACTTC. Its protein is CASSQTQGEETQYF.

This clonotype occurred a few times. The chain employs TRBV7-2 and TRBJ2-5; 11 bases match TRBD2. CDR3 length equals 15 residues. Trimming removed 5 bases from V and 1 base from J; junction bases left unmatched: 3. Germline assignment: CDR1 SGHTA and CDR2 FQGNSA. The CDR3 sequence is CASSQTSGAQETQYF. The CDR3 DNA follows: TGTGCCAGCAGCCAGACTAGCGGGGCCCAAGAGACCCAGTACTTC.

This clonotype was observed a few times. The rearrangement joins TRBV27 to TRBJ2-1; 9 nucleotides align to TRBD1. V lost 6 bases and J lost 10; bases outside the gene matches: 10. The germline V gene has CDR1 MNHEY and CDR2 SMNVEV (reference sequence). This CDR3 spans 14 amino acids. The CDR3 loop reads CASRPGQGMREQFF. CDR3 coding DNA: TGTGCCAGCAGACCGGGACAGGGTATGAGGGAGCAGTTCTTC.

V gene TRBV12-3 or TRBV12-4 combines with J gene TRBJ2-1; 10 positions agree with TRBD2. The CDR3 has 15 residues. The ends lost 3 bases at V and 8 bases at J; junction bases unmatched: 7. CDR3 bases: TGTGCCAGCAGTTTCGCGCTAGCGGGAGTGCATGAGCAGTTCTTC. Protein sequence: CASSFALAGVHEQFF.

This clonotype was detected only a few times. The CDR3: CASGRNSYNEQFF. CDR3 sequence (DNA): TGTGCCTCAGGCAGAAACTCCTACAATGAGCAGTTCTTC. This chain joins TRBV7-9 and TRBJ2-1; no firm D call. The germline gives CDR1 SEHNR, CDR2 FQNEAQ (reference sequence). The CDR3 sequence is 13 residues long. Trimming removed 11 bases from V and 0 bases from J, with 11 bases in between.

This clonotype appeared a few times. The chain carries TRBV5-1 and TRBJ2-5, with 8 nucleotides matching TRBD2. The CDR3 has 15 amino acids. Germline CDR1 is SGHRS and CDR2 is YFSETQ. The V and J ends lost 0 bases and 4 bases, in that order; junction bases with no gene match: 5. This CDR3 reads CASSLGSSGRETQYF. The DNA of the CDR3 is TGCGCCAGCAGCTTGGGTTCCAGCGGGAGAGAGACCCAGTACTTC. The full variable domain, in which reference TRBV5-1 and TRBJ2-5 provide the parts outside the CDR3, is KAGVTQTPRYLIKTRGQQVTLSCSPISGHRSVSWYQQTPGQGLQFLFEYFSETQRNKGNFPGRFSGRQFSNSRSEMNVSTLELGDSALYLCASSLGSSGRETQYFGPGTRLLVL.

This clonotype was counted many times. V and J are TRBV6-2 or TRBV6-3 and TRBJ2-1, with a weak D call TRBD1 (6 bases). This CDR3 is 13 amino acids long. CDR1 and CDR2 from the germline V gene are MNHEY and SVGEGT. The V gene lost 5 bases and the J gene lost 1 base, with 6 bases spanning the gap. The CDR3 is CASSTGSYNEQFF. The CDR3 DNA reads as TGTGCCAGCAGTACAGGGTCCTACAATGAGCAGTTCTTC.

This clonotype has just a few counts. This rearrangement joins TRBV29-1 to TRBJ1-1; D remains ambiguous. CDR3 length: 13 residues. Germline values: CDR1 SQVTM, CDR2 ANQGSEA. The ends were cut back, 4 bases at V and 0 bases at J, with 9 bases in the middle. CDR3: CSVVQQVNTEAFF. DNA for the CDR3: TGCAGCGTTGTTCAGCAGGTGAACACTGAAGCTTTCTTT.

As for this clonotype: This may stem from a read error, because a much larger clone lies one nucleotide away. The rearrangement uses TRBV27 and TRBJ2-7; D perhaps matches TRBD2 (5 bases). Looked up from germline, CDR1 is MNHEY and CDR2 is SMNVEV (reference sequence). The CDR3 runs 13 residues. CDR3 sequence reads: CASSSRGSYDQYF. DNA of the CDR3: TGTGCCAGCAGCTCTCGGGGATCCTACGACCAGTACTTC.